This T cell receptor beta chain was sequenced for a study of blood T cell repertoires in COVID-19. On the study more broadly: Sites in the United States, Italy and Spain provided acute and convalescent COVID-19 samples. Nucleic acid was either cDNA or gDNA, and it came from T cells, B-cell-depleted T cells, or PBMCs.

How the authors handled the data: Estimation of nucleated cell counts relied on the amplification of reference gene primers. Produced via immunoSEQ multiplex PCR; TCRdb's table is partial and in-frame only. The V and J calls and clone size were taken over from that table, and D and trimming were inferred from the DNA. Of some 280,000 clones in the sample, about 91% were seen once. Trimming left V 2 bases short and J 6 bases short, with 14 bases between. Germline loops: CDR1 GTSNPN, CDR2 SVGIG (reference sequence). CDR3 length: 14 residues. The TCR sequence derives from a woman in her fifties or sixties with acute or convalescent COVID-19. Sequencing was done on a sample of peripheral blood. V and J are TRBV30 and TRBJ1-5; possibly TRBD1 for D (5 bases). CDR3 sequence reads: CAWSLSGLSQPQHF. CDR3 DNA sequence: TGTGCCTGGAGTTTATCAGGGCTCAGTCAGCCCCAGCATTTT.